The clone carrying this T cell receptor beta chain came up a few times. Its antigen remains unidentified. This specimen belongs to a study of response to subunit inactivated influenza vaccine. The CDR3 length is 14 residues. The germline V and J ends were trimmed by 6 bases and 1 base, with 12 bases remaining between them. The germline V gene encodes CDR1 ENHRY and CDR2 SYGVKD. Study-level points and caveats: It was the authors' suggestion that each seasonal influenza vaccination recruits few new T cells.

TCRdb processed the RT-PCR reads anew with MiXCR; each CDR3 protein has one entry. The sample consists of 630,000 or so distinct CDR3 sequences, around a sixth of them appearing once. The rearrangement joins TRBV10-3 to TRBJ1-1; perhaps TRBD1 as D (6 bases). The sequenced sample was PBMCs from blood, obtained roughly 12 days after vaccination. The source is a man between 50 and 59 years old who received an inactivated influenza vaccine. The CDR3 DNA is TGTGCCATCAGAGACCGGACAGAGAACACTGAAGCTTTCTTT. Protein sequence: CAIRDRTENTEAFF.